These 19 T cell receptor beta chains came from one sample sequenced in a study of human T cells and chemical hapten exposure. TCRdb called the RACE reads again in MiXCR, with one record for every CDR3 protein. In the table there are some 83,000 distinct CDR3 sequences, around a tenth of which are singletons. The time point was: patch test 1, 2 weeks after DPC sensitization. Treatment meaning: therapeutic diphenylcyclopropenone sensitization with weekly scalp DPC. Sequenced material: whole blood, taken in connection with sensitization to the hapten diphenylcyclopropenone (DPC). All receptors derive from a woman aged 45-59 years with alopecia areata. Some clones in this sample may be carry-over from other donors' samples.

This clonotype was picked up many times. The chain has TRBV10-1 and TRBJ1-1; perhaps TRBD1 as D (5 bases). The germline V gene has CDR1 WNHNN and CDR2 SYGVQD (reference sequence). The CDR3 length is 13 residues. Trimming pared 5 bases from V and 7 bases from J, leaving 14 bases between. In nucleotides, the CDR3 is TGCGCCAGCAGTACAAGGGGCCCCAATGAAGCTTTCTTT. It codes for CASSTRGPNEAFF.

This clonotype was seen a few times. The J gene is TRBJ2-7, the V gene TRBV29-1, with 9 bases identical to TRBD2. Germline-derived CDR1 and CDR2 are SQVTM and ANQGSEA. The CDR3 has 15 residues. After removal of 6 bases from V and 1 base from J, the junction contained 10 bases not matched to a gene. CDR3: CSVTKRLAGSYEQYF. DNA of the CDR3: TGCAGCGTCACTAAACGGCTAGCGGGATCCTACGAGCAGTACTTC.

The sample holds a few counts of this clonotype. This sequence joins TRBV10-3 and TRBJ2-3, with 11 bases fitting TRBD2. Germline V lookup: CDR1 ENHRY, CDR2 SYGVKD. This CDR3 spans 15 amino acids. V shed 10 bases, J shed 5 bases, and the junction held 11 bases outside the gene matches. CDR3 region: CATLKLAGEVDTQYF. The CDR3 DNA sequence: TGTGCCACCCTAAAACTAGCGGGAGAGGTAGATACGCAGTATTTT.

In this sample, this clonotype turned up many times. Written as DNA, the CDR3 is TGTGCCAGCAGCCCAGCCTCGACAGGGATACAAGAGACCCAGTACTTC. It specifies CASSPASTGIQETQYF. The chain links TRBV28 to TRBJ2-5; 7 nucleotides align to TRBD1. CDR3 length: 16 residues. The germline V gene encodes CDR1 MDHEN and CDR2 SYDVKM. V lost 6 bases and J lost 2; bases outside the gene matches: 12.

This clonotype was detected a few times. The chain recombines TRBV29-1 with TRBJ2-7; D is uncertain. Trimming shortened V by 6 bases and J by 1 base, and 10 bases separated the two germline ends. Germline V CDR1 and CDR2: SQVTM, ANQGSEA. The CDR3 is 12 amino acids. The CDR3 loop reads CSVMTVSYEQYF. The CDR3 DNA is TGCAGCGTCATGACCGTATCCTACGAGCAGTACTTC.

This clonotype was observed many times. The CDR3 is CASSLALAEGDTQYF. CDR3 nucleotide sequence: TGTGCCAGCAGCTTAGCCCTAGCGGAAGGGGATACGCAGTATTTT. V is TRBV7-9 and J is TRBJ2-3, with 7 positions matching TRBD2. V was clipped by 0 bases and J by 6 bases; unmatched bases: 6. CDR1 and CDR2 from the germline V gene are SEHNR and FQNEAQ (reference sequence). The CDR3 length is 15 residues.

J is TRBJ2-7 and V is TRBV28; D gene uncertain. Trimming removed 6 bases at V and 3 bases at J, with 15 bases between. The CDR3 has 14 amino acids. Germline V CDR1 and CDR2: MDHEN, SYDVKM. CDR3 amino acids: CASSLRGSGYEQYF. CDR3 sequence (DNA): TGTGCCAGCAGCCTTAGAGGTTCCGGCTACGAGCAGTACTTC. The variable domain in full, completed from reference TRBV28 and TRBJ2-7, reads DVKVTQSSRYLVKRTGEKVFLECVQDMDHENMFWYRQDPGLGLRLIYFSYDVKMKEKGDIPEGYSVSREKKERFSLILESASTNQTSMYLCASSLRGSGYEQYFGPGTRLTVT.

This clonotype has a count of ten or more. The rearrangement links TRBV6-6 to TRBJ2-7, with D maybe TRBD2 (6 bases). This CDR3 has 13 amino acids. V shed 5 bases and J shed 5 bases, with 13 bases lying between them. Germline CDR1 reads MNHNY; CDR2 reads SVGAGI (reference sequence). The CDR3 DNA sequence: TGTGCCAGCAGTCAATCGGGAGAGAACGAGCAGTACTTC. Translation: CASSQSGENEQYF.

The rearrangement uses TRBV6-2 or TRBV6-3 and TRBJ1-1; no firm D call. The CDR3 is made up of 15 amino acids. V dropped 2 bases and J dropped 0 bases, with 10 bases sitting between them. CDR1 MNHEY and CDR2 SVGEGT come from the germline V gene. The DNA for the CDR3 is TGTGCCAGCAGTTACCAGCCGGGCCTGAACACTGAAGCTTTCTTT. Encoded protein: CASSYQPGLNTEAFF.

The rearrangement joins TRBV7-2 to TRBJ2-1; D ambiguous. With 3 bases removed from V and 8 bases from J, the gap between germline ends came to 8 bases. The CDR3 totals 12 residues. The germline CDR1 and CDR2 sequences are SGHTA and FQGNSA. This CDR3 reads CASSFSVHEQFF. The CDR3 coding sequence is TGTGCCAGCAGCTTTTCAGTCCATGAGCAGTTCTTC.

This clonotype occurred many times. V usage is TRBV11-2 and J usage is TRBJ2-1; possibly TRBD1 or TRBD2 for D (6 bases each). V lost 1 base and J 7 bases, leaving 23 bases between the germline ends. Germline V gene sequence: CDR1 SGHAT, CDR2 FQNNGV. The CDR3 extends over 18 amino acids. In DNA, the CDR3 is TGTGCCAGCAGCTTAGCCCCCTTGGGGGGCCCTGGAAGGAATGAGCAGTTCTTC. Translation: CASSLAPLGGPGRNEQFF.

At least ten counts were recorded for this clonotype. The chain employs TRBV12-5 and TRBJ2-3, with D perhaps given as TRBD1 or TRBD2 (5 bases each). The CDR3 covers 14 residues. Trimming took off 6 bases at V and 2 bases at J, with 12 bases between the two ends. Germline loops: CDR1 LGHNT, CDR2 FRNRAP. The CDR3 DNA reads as TGTGCTAGTGGCCGGGACGGAGACACAGATACGCAGTATTTT. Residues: CASGRDGDTDTQYF. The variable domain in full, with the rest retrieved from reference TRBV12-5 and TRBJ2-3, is DARVTQTPRHKVTEMGQEVTMRCQPILGHNTVFWYRQTMMQGLELLAYFRNRAPLDDSGMPKDRFSAEMPDATLATLKIQPSEPRDSAVYFCASGRDGDTDTQYFGPGTRLTVL.

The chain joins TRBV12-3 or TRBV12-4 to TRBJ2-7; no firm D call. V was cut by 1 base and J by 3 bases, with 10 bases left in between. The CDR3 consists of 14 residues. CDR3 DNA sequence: TGTGCCAGCAGTTTAGATAGAGAAGTCTACGAGCAGTACTTC. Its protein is CASSLDREVYEQYF.

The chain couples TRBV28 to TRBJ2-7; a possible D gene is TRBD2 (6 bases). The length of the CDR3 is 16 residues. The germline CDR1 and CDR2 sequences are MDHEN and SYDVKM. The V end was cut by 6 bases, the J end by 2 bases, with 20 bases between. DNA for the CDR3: TGTGCCAGCAGCCCTCCTGCATGGCGGGAACCCTACGAGCAGTACTTC. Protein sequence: CASSPPAWREPYEQYF.

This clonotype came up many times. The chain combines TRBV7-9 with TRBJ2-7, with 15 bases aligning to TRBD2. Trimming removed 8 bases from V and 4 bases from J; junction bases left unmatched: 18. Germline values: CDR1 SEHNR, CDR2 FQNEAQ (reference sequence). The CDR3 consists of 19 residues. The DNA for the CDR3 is TGTGCCAGCGGACCCCCACCGGGACTAGCGGGAGGAAGCCGTTACGAGCAGTACTTC. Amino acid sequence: CASGPPPGLAGGSRYEQYF. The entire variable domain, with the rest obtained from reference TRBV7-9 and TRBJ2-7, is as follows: DTGVSQNPRHKITKRGQNVTFRCDPISEHNRLYWYRQTLGQGPEFLTYFQNEAQLEKSRLLSDRFSAERPKGSFSTLEIQRTEQGDSAMYLCASGPPPGLAGGSRYEQYFGPGTRLTVT.

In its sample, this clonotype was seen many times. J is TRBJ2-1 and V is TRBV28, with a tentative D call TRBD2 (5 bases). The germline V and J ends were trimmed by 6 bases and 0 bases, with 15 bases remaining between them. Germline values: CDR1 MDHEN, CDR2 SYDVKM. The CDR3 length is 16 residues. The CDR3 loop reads CASSTHSGSSYNEQFF. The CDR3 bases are TGTGCCAGCAGCACCCACAGCGGAAGCTCCTACAATGAGCAGTTCTTC.

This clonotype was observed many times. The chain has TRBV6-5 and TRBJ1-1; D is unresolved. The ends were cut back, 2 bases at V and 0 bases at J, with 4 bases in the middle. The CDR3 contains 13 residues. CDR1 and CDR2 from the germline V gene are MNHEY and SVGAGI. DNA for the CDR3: TGTGCCAGCAGTTACCGAGTGAACACTGAAGCTTTCTTT. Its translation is CASSYRVNTEAFF.

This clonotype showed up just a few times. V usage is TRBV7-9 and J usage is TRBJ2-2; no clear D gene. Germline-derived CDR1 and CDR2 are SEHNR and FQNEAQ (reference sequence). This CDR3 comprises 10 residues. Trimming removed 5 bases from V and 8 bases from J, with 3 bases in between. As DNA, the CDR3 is TGTGCCAGCAGCCGAGGGGAGCTGTTTTTT. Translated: CASSRGELFF. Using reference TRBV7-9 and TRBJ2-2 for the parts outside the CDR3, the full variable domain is DTGVSQNPRHKITKRGQNVTFRCDPISEHNRLYWYRQTLGQGPEFLTYFQNEAQLEKSRLLSDRFSAERPKGSFSTLEIQRTEQGDSAMYLCASSRGELFFGEGSRLTVL.

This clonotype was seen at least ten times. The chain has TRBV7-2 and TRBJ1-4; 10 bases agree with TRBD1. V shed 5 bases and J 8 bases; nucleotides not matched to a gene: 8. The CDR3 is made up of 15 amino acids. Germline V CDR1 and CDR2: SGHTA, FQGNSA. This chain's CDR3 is CASSRGTGVGEKLFF. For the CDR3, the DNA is TGTGCCAGCAGCCGAGGGACAGGGGTTGGGGAAAAACTGTTTTTT.